The 24 T cell receptor beta chains below were found in one sample sequenced in a study of cytomegalovirus exposure and HLA in healthy donors (TCRdb year 2017). The library was obtained by the immunoSEQ multiplex PCR assay. For the multiplex PCR, a mixture combining 60 forward primers for TCR Vbeta segments and 13 reverse primers for TCR Jbeta segments was used. As stored in TCRdb, this immuneACCESS dataset retains in-frame rearrangements with V and J assigned. A fraction of the clones does not appear; measured against another copy, unresolved V genes explain less than half of the discrepancy, and the remainder lacks a known reason. This sample has roughly 120,000 clones in its table, and 80% of those were observed once. Clones ranked in the top ten supply more than 2.5% of the sample. Sequencing was done on a sample of PBMCs. These receptor sequences come from a male donor in good health and CMV-seronegative.

Worth noting for this clone: The sample contains more than one DNA sequence encoding this CDR3. This sequence joins TRBV19 and TRBJ2-2, with D possibly matching TRBD2 (6 bases). Germline V gives CDR1 LNHDA, CDR2 SQIVND (reference sequence). CDR3 length: 14 residues. Trimming cost V 5 bases and J 7 bases, with 14 bases left between them. DNA for the CDR3: TGTGCCAGTAGTGGGCTAGCGAAAGGCGGGGAGCTGTTTTTT. Its translation is CASSGLAKGGELFF. Supplemented by reference TRBV19 and TRBJ2-2, the full variable domain reads DGGITQSPKYLFRKEGQNVTLSCEQNLNHDAMYWYRQDPGQGLRLIYYSQIVNDFQKGDIAEGYSVSREKKESFPLTVTSAQKNPTAFYLCASSGLAKGGELFFGEGSRLTVL.

J is TRBJ2-7 and V is TRBV28, with D uncertain. Trimming shortened V by 3 bases and J by 3 bases, and 12 bases separated the two germline ends. CDR1 and CDR2 (germline): MDHEN, SYDVKM. The CDR3 is 14 amino acids. For the CDR3, the DNA is TGTGCCAGCAGTTTTACTGAAGCCCGCTACGAGCAGTACTTC. It is translated as CASSFTEARYEQYF.

The chain carries TRBV9 and TRBJ2-1; 7 bases align to TRBD2. In germline, CDR1 is SGDLS, CDR2 YYNGEE. The length of the CDR3 is 16 residues. Losses at the gene ends were 0 bases for V and 5 bases for J; bases not matched to a gene: 8. CDR3 sequence (DNA): TGTGCCAGCAGCGTAGACGATCTAGCGGCCCACAATGAGCAGTTCTTC. This translates into CASSVDDLAAHNEQFF.

The rearrangement uses TRBV13 and TRBJ2-5; 10 bases line up with TRBD2. Germline lookup yields CDR1 PRHDT and CDR2 FYEKMQ (reference sequence). The CDR3 has 14 residues. V lost 1 base to trimming and J lost 13 bases; unmatched junction nucleotides: 9. The chain's CDR3 is CASSLEGGLACPYF. CDR3 DNA: TGTGCCAGCAGCTTAGAAGGGGGACTAGCGTGCCCGTACTTC.

This chain uses TRBV27 with TRBJ2-5, with D tentatively TRBD1 (6 bases). The CDR3 extends over 14 amino acids. Deletions cut 6 bases from V and 2 bases from J, with 13 bases between. Germline V gene lookup returns CDR1 MNHEY and CDR2 SMNVEV (reference sequence). CDR3 coding DNA: TGTGCCAGCAGGAACCGACAGGAACAAGAGACCCAGTACTTC. It encodes CASRNRQEQETQYF.

The rearrangement uses TRBV5-1 and TRBJ2-1, with unresolved D. CDR1 is SGHRS and CDR2 is YFSETQ in the germline V gene. Trimming shortened V by 0 bases and J by 1 base, and 5 bases separated the two germline ends. The CDR3 has 14 amino acids. The CDR3 bases are TGCGCCAGCAGCTTGGGGAGTTCCTACAATGAGCAGTTCTTC. This gives the protein CASSLGSSYNEQFF.

This clone was seen only once. The J gene is TRBJ1-6, the V gene TRBV2; D uncertain. CDR3 length: 12 residues. Trimming stripped 2 bases from V and 12 bases from J, with 8 bases between. Germline V CDR1 and CDR2: SNHLY, FYNNEI. The CDR3 DNA sequence: TGTGCCAGCAGTGAATGGGAGAAACCCCTCCACTTT. Translated, it gives CASSEWEKPLHF.

The chain is built from TRBV7-2 and TRBJ1-1; 8 bases are a match to TRBD1. This CDR3 has 14 residues. J gave up 4 bases and V 3 bases, and 4 bases lay outside the gene matches. CDR1 SGHTA and CDR2 FQGNSA come from the germline V gene. The CDR3 here is CASSFGQGTTEAFF. CDR3 nucleotide sequence: TGTGCCAGCAGCTTCGGACAGGGAACCACTGAAGCTTTCTTT.

On this clone: Mismatch with germline at one junction end may stem from a read error. V gene TRBV9 combines with J gene TRBJ2-6, with D possibly being TRBD1 (7 bases). From germline, CDR1 is SGDLS and CDR2 YYNGEE. This CDR3 has 16 amino acids. This CDR3 is CASSVDRDSGANGLTF. In nucleotides, the CDR3 is TGTGCCAGCAGCGTCGACAGGGACTCTGGGGCCAACGGCCTGACTTTC.

A remark on this clone: The germline gene is not matched at one end of the junction; a read error may be the cause. The chain is built from TRBV7-9 and TRBJ1-1; no firm D call. CDR1 and CDR2 from the germline V gene are SEHNR and FQNEAQ (reference sequence). The CDR3 is 15 residues long. CDR3 amino acids: CSSSSGSATGTEAFF. CDR3 coding DNA: TGTTCCAGCAGCTCCGGGTCAGCGACGGGCACTGAAGCTTTCTTT.

This chain links TRBV5-1 with TRBJ2-5; 8 bases match TRBD1. V trimming: 4 bases; J trimming: 4 bases; junction bases outside the gene matches: 6. The CDR3 is made up of 14 amino acids. Germline V gene lookup returns CDR1 SGHRS and CDR2 YFSETQ. CDR3 sequence: CASSPDRAGETQYF. CDR3 bases: TGCGCCAGCAGCCCGGACAGGGCAGGAGAGACCCAGTACTTC.

The chain employs TRBV9 and TRBJ2-1; 11 bases are a match to TRBD2. The CDR3 has 16 amino acids. Germline values: CDR1 SGDLS, CDR2 YYNGEE. V was clipped by 2 bases and J by 2 bases; unmatched bases: 3. CDR3 sequence reads: CASSVRLAGTYNEQFF. Here the CDR3 DNA reads TGTGCCAGCAGCGTCAGACTAGCGGGGACCTACAATGAGCAGTTCTTC.

The J gene is TRBJ2-3, the V gene TRBV19; possible D gene TRBD2, 6 bases. V lost 3 bases to trimming and J lost 6 bases, with 16 bases between them. This CDR3 is built from 15 residues. Germline V gene data show CDR1 as LNHDA and CDR2 as SQIVND (reference sequence). The DNA of the CDR3 is TGTGCCAGTAGTATGAGTGGGGGGACTGGGGATACGCAGTATTTT. Protein: CASSMSGGTGDTQYF.

Concerning this clone: A junction end diverges from the germline sequence, so it may reflect a read error. The sample contains more than one DNA sequence encoding this CDR3. The chain couples TRBV2 to TRBJ2-4; maybe TRBD2 (5 bases). The length of the CDR3 is 13 residues. From germline, CDR1 is SNHLY and CDR2 FYNNEI. DNA for the CDR3: TGTGCCAGCACCCGGGAAATGGCGTACATTCAGTATTTC. This gives the protein CASTREMAYIQYF. Drawing the rest from reference TRBV2 and TRBJ2-4, the complete variable domain is EPEVTQTPSHQVTQMGQEVILRCVPISNHLYFYWYRQILGQKVEFLVSFYNNEISEKSEIFDDQFSVERPDGSNFTLKIRSTKLEDSAMYFCASTREMAYIQYFGAGTRLSVL.

This chain connects TRBV7-6 to TRBJ2-1, with a weak D call TRBD2 (6 bases). Per germline, CDR1 SGHVS and CDR2 FNYEAQ. V shed 5 bases and J shed 5 bases, with 10 bases lying between them. CDR3 length: 13 residues. The DNA for the CDR3 is TGTGCCAGCAGCGAGGGACTTCACAATGAGCAGTTCTTC. Its translation: CASSEGLHNEQFF.

This clone appeared a few times. The chain uses TRBV28 and TRBJ1-2, with 9 bases matching TRBD1. With 2 bases clipped from V and 4 bases from J, the junction kept 14 bases outside the gene matches. This CDR3 has 18 amino acids. The germline gives CDR1 MDHEN, CDR2 SYDVKM. CDR3 DNA: TGTGCCAGCAGTTTAGTATTTGGGACAGGGCCTAGCCCCTATGGCTACACCTTC. Amino acid sequence: CASSLVFGTGPSPYGYTF.

The gene calls are TRBV5-1 and TRBJ1-2; a possible D gene is TRBD1 (6 bases). This CDR3 has 14 residues. Germline values: CDR1 SGHRS, CDR2 YFSETQ. Trimming shortened V by 4 bases and J by 6 bases, and 16 bases separated the two germline ends. DNA for the CDR3: TGCGCCAGCAGCCCCCCGGGGGGCCCTCATGGCTACACCTTC. Translating it yields CASSPPGGPHGYTF.

The genes are TRBV11-1 and TRBJ2-7; TRBD1 agrees at 7 bases. Losses at the gene ends were 5 bases for V and 3 bases for J; bases not matched to a gene: 7. This CDR3 comprises 14 residues. Germline CDR1 and CDR2: SGHAT and FQDESV (reference sequence). The CDR3 protein is CASSISGQNYEQYF. The DNA for the CDR3 is TGTGCCAGCAGCATATCGGGACAGAACTACGAGCAGTACTTC.

CDR3 sequence reads: CASSLVGTDNYGYTF. The DNA for the CDR3 is TGTGCCAGCAGCTTGGTTGGGACAGATAACTATGGCTACACCTTC. This sequence joins TRBV7-2 and TRBJ1-2, with TRBD1 matching over 7 bases. The CDR3 has 15 amino acids. With V trimmed by 3 bases and J by 1 base, 5 bases remained unmatched. CDR1 and CDR2 (germline): SGHTA, FQGNSA.

V usage is TRBV4-3 and J usage is TRBJ2-6; 10 nucleotides line up with TRBD1. The V gene's germline CDR1 is LGHNA and CDR2 YSLEER. With V trimmed by 5 bases and J by 0 bases, 4 bases remained unmatched. The CDR3 loop spans 17 amino acids. CDR3 amino acids: CASSSTGGTSGANVLTF. CDR3 in DNA: TGCGCCAGCAGCTCGACAGGGGGCACCTCTGGGGCCAACGTCCTGACTTTC.

The chain links TRBV27 to TRBJ1-5; D is undetermined. From germline, CDR1 is MNHEY and CDR2 SMNVEV (reference sequence). Trimming removed 6 bases from V and 2 bases from J, with 14 bases in between. The CDR3 is 15 residues long. The CDR3 loop is CASRSRGSGNQPQHF. The CDR3 bases are TGTGCCAGCAGATCTAGAGGTTCGGGCAATCAGCCCCAGCATTTT.

V and J are TRBV30 and TRBJ1-1, with D unclear. Trimming took off 0 bases at V and 7 bases at J, with 6 bases between the two ends. Germline CDR1 and CDR2: GTSNPN and SVGIG (reference sequence). This CDR3 is 11 amino acids long. The CDR3 here is CAWSVASEAFF. CDR3 coding DNA: TGTGCCTGGAGTGTAGCTAGTGAAGCTTTCTTT.

This clone was counted only a few times. The CDR3 nucleotides read TGTGCCAGCAGCCCGCGGCCGGGCGGGAGCTATGGCTACACCTTC. Translated, it gives CASSPRPGGSYGYTF. V gene TRBV7-2 combines with J gene TRBJ1-2; no firm D call. Germline V lookup: CDR1 SGHTA, CDR2 FQGNSA. This CDR3 is built from 15 residues. Trimming cost V 5 bases and J 4 bases, with 17 bases left between them.

The chain combines TRBV6-1 with TRBJ2-5, with TRBD2 matching 13 bases. The ends lost 6 bases at V and 5 bases at J; junction bases unmatched: 6. The CDR3 is 15 amino acids. Germline CDR1 MNHNS, CDR2 SASEGT. The CDR3 DNA reads as TGTGCCAGCAGCTACGGGACTAGCGGGGCCGAGACCCAGTACTTC. This encodes CASSYGTSGAETQYF.